A selection of T cell receptor beta chains follows, all from one sample in a study of blood T cell repertoires in COVID-19. Using immunoSEQ multiplex PCR, the repertoire was profiled, and TCRdb retains in-frame clones only, with some absent. The sample holds approximately 230,000 clones, roughly 88% seen once. Sequenced input: peripheral blood. These receptors all come from a woman aged 30 to 39 with COVID-19, enrolled during active disease. Each CDR3 is given without its conserved first and last residue. A row's size may be missing; if present it is once, few, many or a size class.

.,TRBV5-4,ASSSGTSGGVRETQY
.,TRBV24-1,ATSDFGYEQF
.,TRBV4-1,ASSDVGQGNTGELF
.,TRBV5-6,ASSSPQREGYNEQF
.,TRBV19,ASRRESSYNEQF
.,TRBV7-9,ASSPGGTEAF
.,TRBV9,ASSAGPAGTQY
.,TRBV12-3/TRBV12-4,ASSSGTGELF
.,TRBV2,ASSPGSLTGELF
.,TRBV18,ASSPPGLAGGLAKNIQY
.,TRBV24-1,ATSDGGAGTEAF
.,TRBV19,ASRFRQGLGNTEAF
once,TRBV6-5,ASSLRGWAEAF
.,TRBV7-9,ASSLKLNRMLGNTIY
.,TRBV5-1,ASSFISGRRSDTQY
.,TRBV11-2,ATSRTGRSYNEQF
few,TRBV5-4,ASRRQGPANYGYT
.,TRBV6-4,ASSAVHSAGTEAF
.,TRBV27,ASSFQGWATSGANVLT
.,TRBV5-6,ASSYVGDRWAFTQY
.,TRBV4-3,ASSQGNLGTATDTQY
.,TRBV10-3,AISIGGRDTSGSHYNEQF
.,TRBV5-4,ASSTSGQETQY
.,TRBV11-3,ASSPTGGAYNEQF
once,TRBV3-1/TRBV3-2,ASSQLYTEAF
.,TRBV5-4,ASSLDRLRNQETQY
.,TRBV15,ATSSGDGTGYEKLF
.,TRBV7-2,ASSLNPSGAYNEQF
.,TRBV30,AWNNGQPDQPQH
.,TRBV28,ASSSSVDTQY
.,TRBV24-1,ATSDAGTGPPAF
.,TRBV18,ASSKDRDNNQPQH
.,TRBV11-2,ASNSGQGSYNEQF
.,TRBV6-2/TRBV6-3,ASSPGGVQNEQY
.,TRBV11-2,ASSLGFSASGEQY
.,TRBV4-3,ASSQDRGETQY
.,TRBV24-1,ATSEGGVEQF
.,TRBV7-9,ASSLVGQGTETQY
.,TRBV11-2,ASSLGEGGGAYEQF
.,TRBV18,ASSPLAGGREETQY
.,TRBV18,ASSPPSGDTYEQY
.,TRBV5-4,ASSERISASTEAF
.,TRBV28,ASTAGGARTNEKLF
.,TRBV15,ATSRDIAGGRTDTQY
.,TRBV2,ASRRGDQGREKLF
.,TRBV19,ASSQDRDVYQPQH
.,TRBV4-1,ASSQVTGTGASYEQY
.,TRBV19,ASSISGGASEQY
.,TRBV7-2,ASSLAARGRDTQY
few,TRBV25-1,ASSLQADQPQH
.,TRBV11-2,ASSRQGGTEAF
.,TRBV18,ASSPGLAKGTQY
.,TRBV5-8,ASSLPPDQPQH
.,TRBV15,ATSRAQDTSSSGANVLT
once,TRBV2,ASSEGTGWATDTQY